Listed here is a single TCR beta chain. Its cognate antigen has yet to be identified. No base quality values were provided; no much bigger clone lies one nucleotide off. These data belong to a study of shared clonotypes between healthy human individuals (dated by TCRdb to the early 2020s). Turning to the overall study: The cohort included three men and a couple of women between 18 and 49 years of age. For each donor, CD4 naive and CD4 memory were each run on three plates, CD8 naive on two plates, and CD8 memory on one plate. The study deeply sequenced blood TCR repertoires of about 5 healthy adults to estimate repertoire size and the extent of clonotype sharing between individuals. Different laboratories and diverse techniques were used to prepare libraries and sequence TCR repertoires, to increase sequencing depth and limit assay-specific biases. Between about 0.85 and 9.5 billion PBMCs per donor were obtained by leukapheresis. Results the study describes overall, beyond this receptor: Because the study included only a small number of donors, the genetic and exposure-history diversity represented was limited. Across four donors, roughly 5.1% of naive CD4, approximately 3.6% of naive CD8, approximately 2.5% of memory CD4, and under 0.45% of memory CD8 clonotypes were shared. Pairwise subsampling led to the expectation that sequencing depth would affect the degree of clonotype sharing among donors. Naive subsets generally had larger estimated clonotype richness than memory subsets. Compared with non-shared clonotypes, the clonotypes found in all four sorted-subset donors had higher generation probabilities. Rarefaction of sorted-subset datasets indicated incomplete sequencing despite the large sequencing depth. Sampling was limited to blood, and TCR repertoires in tissue likely differ from TCR repertoires in blood.

Using the deep immunoSEQ assay, multiplex PCR amplified TCR CDR3 regions from genomic DNA. Extracted genomic DNA from each cell subset was distributed evenly across all wells of several immunoSEQ 96-well plates, and each plate was treated as a replicate. For sorted subsets, each replicate PCR was loaded with about 200 ng genomic DNA, equivalent to 32,000 or so T cell genomes. Purified libraries were quantified with a Qubit 3.0 fluorometer, sized on a Bioanalyzer 2100, and re-quantified with the KAPA Library Quantification kit. A separate single-read 150-cycle Illumina NextSeq 550 flow cell was used to sequence each immunoSEQ 96-well plate. The authors processed their data as follows. Because only junctional sequences without quality scores were contained in the immunoSEQ output, filtering matching that applied to full-length reads could not be performed. Sequences were annotated with PyIR, a Python wrapper for IgBLAST v1.9, and V/J genes and CDR3 were assigned using IMGT germline references. Reads with weak V/J assignments (E-value above 1e-6), missing CDR3, stop codons, out-of-frame junctions, or ambiguous translated residues were removed. V3J clonotypes were defined by identical inferred V gene, J gene, and CDR3 amino acid sequence. To compute the percentage overlap between repertoires, the number of shared unique clonotypes was divided by the size of the smaller repertoire. Richness of each repertoire was evaluated using RTK rarefaction, the Chao1 estimator, and Recon v2.1 estimates of unobserved clonotypes. Generation probabilities for all TCRbeta clonotypes obtained by the gDNA method from a few donors were computed using OLGA. Not all clones reach the TCRdb copy of this immuneACCESS table, which keeps in-frame sequences only. Checked studies attribute under half of the gap to unresolved V genes and leave the rest unexplained. V, J and clone size are taken as reported in that table, and D and trimming were inferred from the DNA itself. Recorded for this sample are millions of clones; less than 95% of them occurred a single time. Of the sample, roughly 1% is held by the ten largest clones.

CD8 naive samples were CD45RO-negative cells positively selected for CCR7, giving a CD45RA+CCR7+ population that excluded TemRA cells. The donors were healthy, HIV-negative adults who had no recently reported acute infections or vaccinations. All donors were Caucasian adults living in Nashville, Tennessee, USA. After blood collection by leukapheresis, PBMCs were isolated using Ficoll-Histopaque density gradient centrifugation and then cryopreserved in the vapor phase of liquid nitrogen. Analytical flow cytometry was used to check the purity and quantity of every magnetically sorted T cell population. Genomic DNA was isolated from every sorted fraction and measured by UV absorbance on a Nanodrop 2000c. Per the germline V gene, MNHEY is the CDR1 and SVGAGI is the CDR2. V has 1 base trimmed and J has 6 bases trimmed; junction bases matching no gene number 7. The CDR3 runs 15 residues from the cysteine to the phenylalanine. Only the CDR3 part of the read is kept: 45 bases, read in frame from the first base.

The chain was built from TRBV6-5 and TRBJ2-7; TRBD1 fits 9 bases in the junction. The sample consisted of naive CD8+ T cells sorted from blood. The cell subset or site label, read with the paper, signifies: CD45RA+CCR7+. This receptor was obtained from a man between 18 and 29 years old in good health. CDR3 region: CASSYFPGQGREQYF. At the DNA level, the sequence is TGTGCCAGCAGTTACTTCCCGGGACAGGGTCGCGAGCAGTACTTC.